One and the same sample provided the 8 T cell receptor beta chains below, sequenced in a study of beta chain features in type 1 diabetes. Expressed TCRB transcripts were sequenced after all isolated RNA was converted to cDNA. Data came from immunoSEQ multiplex PCR; TCRdb stores just in-frame clones and leaves some out. The sample carries under 450,000 clones, around 13% recorded once. The sample was naive CD4+ T cells from blood. The receptors stem from a man younger than 40 in good health.

V gene TRBV25-1 combines with J gene TRBJ2-7; D ambiguous. The V end lost 7 bases, the J end lost 1 base, and 14 bases lay between the germline ends. This CDR3 is built from 14 residues. CDR1 is MGHDK, CDR2 SYGVNS, per germline. The CDR3 DNA reads TGTGCCAGCAATCCTCCTCTAGGGTCCTACGAGCAGTACGTC. It encodes CASNPPLGSYEQYV.

The genes are TRBV18 and TRBJ1-1, with 8 bases lining up with TRBD1. The germline V gene encodes CDR1 KGHSH and CDR2 LQKENI. Unmatched junction bases numbered 2, after V lost 3 bases and J lost 5 bases. The CDR3 contains 13 residues. In DNA, the CDR3 is TGTGCCAGCTCACCGTGGACAGGGACTGAAGCTTTCTTT. Translating it yields CASSPWTGTEAFF.

This rearrangement joins TRBV30 to TRBJ1-5; D gene unclear. CDR1 GTSNPN and CDR2 SVGIG come from the germline V gene (reference sequence). Trimming took 3 bases from V and 5 from J, leaving 11 bases between them. The CDR3 has 13 residues. The CDR3 region has the DNA TGTGCCTGGAGGGTACGGACGGATCAGCCCCAGCATTTT. Its translation: CAWRVRTDQPQHF.

This chain's CDR3 is CASSQTGAPIYEQYF. Here the CDR3 DNA reads TGCGCCAGCAGCCAGACAGGGGCACCCATCTACGAGCAGTACTTC. The chain joins TRBV4-1 to TRBJ2-7, with TRBD1 matching 8 bases. The V gene end was trimmed by 3 bases and the J gene end by 3 bases; junction bases not matched to a gene: 7. Germline CDR1 is MGHRA and CDR2 is YSYEKL. The CDR3 is 15 amino acids.

CDR3 residues: CAWSRQQQYGYTF. In nucleotides, the CDR3 is TGTGCCTGGAGTCGCCAGCAACAATATGGCTACACCTTC. V usage is TRBV30 and J usage is TRBJ1-2; D is unresolved. Per the germline V gene, CDR1 is GTSNPN and CDR2 is SVGIG (reference sequence). Trimming took 2 bases from V and 5 from J, leaving 12 bases between them. The CDR3 has 13 residues.

This clone was seen only a few times. The CDR3 here is CASSPQGTGYTDTQYF. The CDR3 DNA reads TGTGCCAGCAGTCCACAAGGGACAGGATACACAGATACGCAGTATTTT. The gene calls are TRBV7-2 and TRBJ2-3, with 8 bases identical to TRBD1. J lost 2 bases, V lost 6 bases, and 10 bases had no gene match. Looked up from germline, CDR1 is SGHTA and CDR2 is FQGNSA. The CDR3 is made up of 16 amino acids.

The chain combines TRBV4-1 with TRBJ2-7, with TRBD2 as a possible D gene (6 bases). The germline CDR1 and CDR2 sequences are MGHRA and YSYEKL. The CDR3 is 13 residues long. The V end lost 5 bases, the J end lost 3 bases, and 11 bases lay between the germline ends. In DNA form, the CDR3 reads TGCGCCAGCAGCACAAACGGGGGCTACGAGCAGTACTTC. This codes for CASSTNGGYEQYF.

This chain connects TRBV30 to TRBJ2-2, with 9 bases that match TRBD2. V lost 3 bases and J lost 7; bases outside the gene matches: 9. The CDR3 is made up of 15 amino acids. Per germline, CDR1 GTSNPN and CDR2 SVGIG (reference sequence). The CDR3 is CAWRRAAGGFGELFF. For the CDR3, the DNA is TGTGCCTGGAGAAGAGCGGCGGGAGGGTTCGGGGAGCTGTTTTTT.